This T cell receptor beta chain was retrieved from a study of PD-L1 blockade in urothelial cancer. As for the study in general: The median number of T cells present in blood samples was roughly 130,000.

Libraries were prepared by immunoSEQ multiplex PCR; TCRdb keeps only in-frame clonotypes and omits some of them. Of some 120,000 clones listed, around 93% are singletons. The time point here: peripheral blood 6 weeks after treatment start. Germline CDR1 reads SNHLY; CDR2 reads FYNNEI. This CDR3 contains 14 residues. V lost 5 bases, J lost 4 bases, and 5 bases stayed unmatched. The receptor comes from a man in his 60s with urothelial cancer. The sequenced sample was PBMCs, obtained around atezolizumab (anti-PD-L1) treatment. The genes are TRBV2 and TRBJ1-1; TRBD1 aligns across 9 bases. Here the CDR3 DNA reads TGTGCCAGCAGTAGGGAGACAGGGGGCACTGAAGCTTTCTTT. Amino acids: CASSRETGGTEAFF.